These T cell receptor beta chains were read from a single sample in a study of blood T cell repertoires in COVID-19. Data came from immunoSEQ multiplex PCR; TCRdb stores just in-frame clones and leaves some out. This sample has around 230,000 clones, with approximately 80% found just once. The sequencing sample was made of peripheral blood. The receptors were sampled from a man aged 40-50 years with acute or convalescent COVID-19. Both conserved end residues are part of each CDR3. D genes are given only for firm matches. Some rows mark clone size as missing; the rest say once, few, many or name a class of expanded clone.

cdr3_aa cdr3_nt j_call v_call clone_size d_call
CASSLYTGVATNEKLFF TGTGCCAGCAGCTTGTATACAGGGGTTGCAACTAATGAAAAACTGTTTTTT TRBJ1-4 TRBV5-8 once TRBD1
CASSLAAGVGNQPQHF TGTGCCAGCAGCTTAGCGGCAGGGGTGGGCAATCAGCCCCAGCATTTT TRBJ1-5 TRBV11-2 . .
CASSEGDSEGYTF TGTGCCAGTAGTGAAGGGGACAGCGAGGGCTACACCTTC TRBJ1-2 TRBV19 few TRBD1
CSASQTGRESPLHF TGCAGTGCTAGTCAAACAGGTCGGGAGTCACCCCTCCACTTT TRBJ1-6 TRBV20-1 . .
CASSLRGGGDSPLHF TGTGCCAGCAGCTTAAGAGGGGGAGGGGATTCACCCCTCCACTTT TRBJ1-6 TRBV7-2 . .
CASSLRRTGPGNTIYF TGTGCCAGCAGCTTGAGAAGAACAGGGCCTGGAAACACCATATATTTT TRBJ1-3 TRBV7-2 . .
CASSTPSTVSGNTIYF TGTGCCAGTAGTACCCCCTCGACAGTCTCTGGAAACACCATATATTTT TRBJ1-3 TRBV19 . .
CASRMAGNTGELFF TGCGCCAGCAGAATGGCAGGGAACACCGGGGAGCTGTTTTTT TRBJ2-2 TRBV5-1 once .
CAISGGLWETQYF TGTGCCATCAGTGGGGGCCTCTGGGAGACCCAGTACTTC TRBJ2-5 TRBV10-3 . .
CASSFDGLASTGELFF TGTGCCAGCAGCTTTGATGGTCTAGCCTCCACCGGGGAGCTGTTTTTT TRBJ2-2 TRBV7-2 . .
CASSLMQRGYTF TGTGCCAGCAGTTTAATGCAGCGGGGCTACACCTTC TRBJ1-2 TRBV12-3/TRBV12-4 . .
CASSPGQAAETRNTIYF TGTGCCAGCAGCCCCGGACAGGCCGCGGAAACCAGAAACACCATATATTTT TRBJ1-3 TRBV5-4 . TRBD1
CASSPAVSGANVLTF TGCGCCAGCAGCCCGGCGGTCTCTGGGGCCAACGTCCTGACTTTC TRBJ2-6 TRBV4-3 . .
CASSLDIASNYGYTF TGCGCCAGCAGCTTAGACATCGCGAGTAACTATGGCTACACCTTC TRBJ1-2 TRBV4-1 . .
CSAREAGTVLAEAFF TGCAGCGCCCGAGAGGCTGGGACAGTTCTAGCTGAAGCTTTCTTT TRBJ1-1 TRBV29-1 once TRBD1
CASSPRTGQNTEAFF TGTGCCAGCAGCCCTCGGACAGGACAGAACACTGAAGCTTTCTTT TRBJ1-1 TRBV9 . TRBD1
CASSLGSLLAKNIQYF TGTGCCAGCAGCTTAGGGTCACTGTTAGCCAAAAACATTCAGTACTTC TRBJ2-4 TRBV7-8 once .
CASSASGNSPLHF TGTGCCAGCAGCGCCTCAGGGAATTCACCCCTCCACTTT TRBJ1-6 TRBV9 . .
CASSLVGQWEQYF TGCGCCAGCAGCTTGGTGGGGCAATGGGAGCAGTACTTC TRBJ2-7 TRBV5-1 . .
CASRAQDRGHYGYTF TGTGCCAGCAGAGCCCAGGACAGGGGGCATTATGGCTACACCTTC TRBJ1-2 TRBV6-5 once TRBD1
CASSRKDRPTEAFF TGTGCCAGCAGCCGAAAGGACAGGCCCACTGAAGCTTTCTTT TRBJ1-1 TRBV3-1/TRBV3-2 . TRBD1
CASSILDRENTEAFF TGCGCCAGCAGCATTCTGGACAGGGAGAACACTGAAGCTTTCTTT TRBJ1-1 TRBV5-1 . TRBD1
CASSLLSGLNYGYTF TGTGCCAGCAGCTTATTGTCAGGGCTCAACTATGGCTACACCTTC TRBJ1-2 TRBV11-2 . .
CASTREYSNQPQHF TGTGCCAGCACTAGGGAGTATAGCAATCAGCCCCAGCATTTT TRBJ1-5 TRBV6-6 . .
CASRSQGAGYNEQFF TGTGCCAGCAGATCCCAGGGGGCGGGATACAATGAGCAGTTCTTC TRBJ2-1 TRBV6-5 . TRBD1
CASSLYSGLDTEAFF TGTGCCAGCAGCTTATATTCGGGTCTCGACACTGAAGCTTTCTTT TRBJ1-1 TRBV11-1 . .
CASSIDRESGYTF TGTGCCAGTAGTATAGATCGGGAGAGTGGCTACACCTTC TRBJ1-2 TRBV19 . .
CASSQYPQYSNQPQHF TGCGCCAGCAGCCAATACCCCCAGTATAGCAATCAGCCCCAGCATTTT TRBJ1-5 TRBV4-1 . .
CASSEQGSKNEQFF TGTGCCAGCTCAGAACAGGGGAGTAAAAATGAGCAGTTCTTC TRBJ2-1 TRBV18 few TRBD1
CASIQGAYGYTF TGTGCCAGCATACAGGGAGCCTATGGCTACACCTTC TRBJ1-2 TRBV28 . .
CASSGGTGRTGELFF TGTGCCAGCAGTGGAGGGACAGGGAGGACCGGGGAGCTGTTTTTT TRBJ2-2 TRBV2 . TRBD1
CASSLATGHTEAFF TGCGCCAGCAGCTTGGCCACAGGGCACACTGAAGCTTTCTTT TRBJ1-1 TRBV5-1 . .
CASSLMDSLSSYNEQFF TGTGCCAGCTCACTGATGGACTCACTGAGCTCCTACAATGAGCAGTTCTTC TRBJ2-1 TRBV18 . .
CASSQTGGNTEAFF TGTGCCAGCAGCCAGACAGGGGGGAACACTGAAGCTTTCTTT TRBJ1-1 TRBV5-6 . TRBD1
CASSLDRDSYGYTF TGTGCCAGCAGCTTAGATAGGGACAGCTATGGCTACACCTTC TRBJ1-2 TRBV11-2 . TRBD1
CASSAPPRDTNHGYTF TGTGCCAGCAGCGCTCCCCCTCGGGACACAAACCACGGCTACACCTTC TRBJ1-2 TRBV7-9 . .
CASSYERLAGGTQYF TGTGCCAGCAGTTACGAACGTCTAGCGGGAGGGACCCAGTACTTC TRBJ2-5 TRBV6-2/TRBV6-3 . TRBD2
CASSLSTGGAGYGYTF TGTGCCAGCAGCCTTTCTACAGGGGGGGCTGGCTATGGCTACACCTTC TRBJ1-2 TRBV5-4 few TRBD1
CASTPPGRGGYGYTF TGTGCCAGCACCCCCCCAGGGAGAGGGGGCTATGGCTACACCTTC TRBJ1-2 TRBV9 . .
CAWSAKTSSLQETQYF TGTGCCTGGAGTGCTAAGACTAGCAGCCTCCAAGAGACCCAGTACTTC TRBJ2-5 TRBV30 . TRBD2
CASSSNHSPLHF TGTGCCAGCAGTTCCAATCATTCACCCCTCCACTTT TRBJ1-6 TRBV6-2/TRBV6-3 . .